Listed here are 18 T cell receptor beta chains from one sample, sequenced in a study of cytomegalovirus exposure and HLA in healthy donors. The PCR made use of 60 Vbeta and 13 Jbeta primers. Sequencing was performed with immunoSEQ multiplex PCR; in TCRdb, only in-frame clones are kept and a portion is missing. Among about 84,000 clones listed, around 80% were seen once. Source material: PBMCs. The receptors here all came from a male donor in good health and CMV-seropositive.

The chain employs TRBV4-1 and TRBJ2-1, with 8 bases fitting TRBD2. From germline, CDR1 is MGHRA and CDR2 YSYEKL. The V gene end was trimmed by 1 base and the J gene end by 0 bases; junction bases not matched to a gene: 8. This CDR3 spans 18 amino acids. In DNA, the CDR3 is TGCGCCAGCAGCCAAGGTGTGTTACTAGCGGACTCCTACAATGAGCAGTTCTTC. Its translation: CASSQGVLLADSYNEQFF.

V is TRBV6-1 and J is TRBJ1-1; D may be TRBD1 (6 bases). The CDR3 sequence is 14 residues long. Between the trimmed V and J ends, which lost 6 bases and 0 bases, there was a span of 11 bases. Per germline, CDR1 MNHNS and CDR2 SASEGT. CDR3 coding DNA: TGTGCCAGCAGCCCGGACAGAATGAACACTGAAGCTTTCTTT. Its translation: CASSPDRMNTEAFF.

The V call is TRBV5-6, the J call TRBJ1-3; D remains unclear. This CDR3 has 14 residues. Trimming left V 0 bases short and J 6 bases short, with 10 bases between. Germline-derived CDR1 and CDR2 are SGHDT and YYEEEE. CDR3 sequence reads: CASSLGETKNTIYF. In nucleotides, the CDR3 is TGTGCCAGCAGCTTGGGGGAGACTAAAAACACCATATATTTT.

The chain couples TRBV15 to TRBJ2-1; TRBD1 is a possible D gene (6 bases). Looked up from germline, CDR1 is LNHNV and CDR2 is YYDKDF (reference sequence). The V end lost 0 bases, the J end lost 2 bases, and 11 bases lay between the germline ends. CDR3 length: 16 amino acids. The CDR3 region has the DNA TGTGCCACCAGCAGAGATGTGGCAGGGGCCTACAATGAGCAGTTCTTC. Its translation is CATSRDVAGAYNEQFF.

In this sample, this clone turned up once. CDR3 region: CASSLTGGIDTEAFF. The CDR3 DNA is TGTGCCAGCAGCTTGACAGGGGGGATAGACACTGAAGCTTTCTTT. The chain employs TRBV5-6 and TRBJ1-1; 8 bases line up with TRBD1. Germline-derived CDR1 and CDR2 are SGHDT and YYEEEE. V was pared by 1 base and J by 3 bases, with 5 bases of the junction left unmatched. CDR3 length equals 15 residues.

V gene TRBV7-8 combines with J gene TRBJ2-1; 7 positions agree with TRBD2. The CDR3 runs 17 residues. Germline CDR1 is SGHVS and CDR2 is FQNEAQ. V gave up 3 bases and J gave up 4 bases; unmatched junction bases: 12. DNA of the CDR3: TGTGCCAGCAGCTTTAAGCGGGGTCTAGCTCTATACAATGAGCAGTTCTTC. Translation: CASSFKRGLALYNEQFF.

This clone was detected only a few times. The V gene is TRBV29-1, the J gene TRBJ2-6; 9 bases fit TRBD1. The CDR3 extends over 17 amino acids. Germline values: CDR1 SQVTM, CDR2 ANQGSEA. The V and J ends lost 6 bases and 0 bases, in that order; junction bases with no gene match: 9. The CDR3 here is CSVRGGTGYSGANVLTF. DNA of the CDR3: TGCAGCGTGAGGGGAGGGACAGGGTACTCTGGGGCCAACGTCCTGACTTTC.

The V and J genes are TRBV4-1 and TRBJ2-1; 11 bases align to TRBD2. Germline CDR1 reads MGHRA; CDR2 reads YSYEKL. Trimming at V came to 1 base and at J to 6 bases, leaving 17 bases not matched to a gene. CDR3 length: 20 residues. The CDR3 bases are TGCGCCAGCAGCCAAGCCCCCCCCGGGACTAGCGGTTCTGGGGCCAATGAGCAGTTCTTC. This encodes CASSQAPPGTSGSGANEQFF.

V gene TRBV28 combines with J gene TRBJ2-1; TRBD2 aligns across 13 bases. This CDR3 contains 15 residues. V was pared by 7 bases and J by 8 bases, with 8 bases of the junction left unmatched. The V gene's germline CDR1 is MDHEN and CDR2 SYDVKM. CDR3 residues: CASTQLAGGRDEQFF. CDR3 nucleotide sequence: TGTGCCAGCACCCAACTAGCGGGAGGGCGGGATGAGCAGTTCTTC.

This chain connects TRBV15 to TRBJ1-4; perhaps TRBD1 as D (6 bases). V gave up 0 bases and J gave up 0 bases, with 11 bases separating them. The germline CDR1 and CDR2 sequences are LNHNV and YYDKDF (reference sequence). The CDR3 consists of 17 residues. The CDR3 region is CATSRDRRTATNEKLFF. The CDR3 DNA is TGTGCCACCAGCAGAGATCGCCGGACAGCAACTAATGAAAAACTGTTTTTT. Drawing the rest from reference TRBV15 and TRBJ1-4, the complete variable domain is DAMVIQNPRYQVTQFGKPVTLSCSQTLNHNVMYWYQQKSSQAPKLLFHYYDKDFNNEADTPDNFQSRRPNTSFCFLDIRSPGLGDTAMYLCATSRDRRTATNEKLFFGSGTQLSVL.

The rearrangement links TRBV10-3 to TRBJ1-1; TRBD1 agrees at 8 bases. This CDR3 spans 14 amino acids. In germline, CDR1 is ENHRY, CDR2 SYGVKD. V shed 4 bases and J 3 bases; nucleotides not matched to a gene: 4. This chain's CDR3 is CAISAYRGDTEAFF. The CDR3 coding sequence is TGTGCCATCAGTGCATACAGGGGGGACACTGAAGCTTTCTTT.

This clone appeared a single time. V is TRBV4-1 and J is TRBJ2-5, with 12 nucleotides matching TRBD1. The CDR3 extends over 19 amino acids. The ends lost 3 bases at V and 2 bases at J; junction bases unmatched: 13. Per the germline V gene, CDR1 is MGHRA and CDR2 is YSYEKL. DNA for the CDR3: TGCGCCAGCAGCCATTTTAGCTCCGGGACAGGGGGCCTTCAAGAGACCCAGTACTTC. As protein: CASSHFSSGTGGLQETQYF.

The rearrangement uses TRBV6-1 and TRBJ2-2; weak D call: TRBD1 (6 bases). V lost 8 bases, J lost 0 bases, and 7 bases lay in between. This CDR3 is 13 amino acids long. Germline V lookup: CDR1 MNHNS, CDR2 SASEGT. The CDR3 protein is CASGTPNTGELFF. The CDR3 region has the DNA TGTGCCAGCGGGACACCGAACACCGGGGAGCTGTTTTTT.

V is TRBV4-2 and J is TRBJ2-1; 14 nucleotides line up with TRBD2. The ends lost 3 bases at V and 3 bases at J; junction bases unmatched: 10. CDR1 is LGHNA and CDR2 is YNFKEQ in the germline V gene. The length of the CDR3 is 19 residues. CDR3 sequence (DNA): TGTGCCAGCAGCCAGAGTCCCACCGGGACTAGCGGGAGCTACAATGAGCAGTTCTTC. Translating gives CASSQSPTGTSGSYNEQFF.

V usage is TRBV27 and J usage is TRBJ1-1; D is possibly TRBD1 (5 bases). The germline CDR1 and CDR2 sequences are MNHEY and SMNVEV (reference sequence). V shed 6 bases and J shed 9 bases, with 17 bases lying between them. The CDR3 runs to 13 residues. CDR3 nucleotides: TGTGCCAGCAGACGTGGGGGGGATCAGCAAGCTTTCTTT. It encodes CASRRGGDQQAFF.

The rearrangement uses TRBV7-8 and TRBJ2-1; 7 bases align to TRBD2. This CDR3 contains 14 residues. The germline V gene has CDR1 SGHVS and CDR2 FQNEAQ. Trimming cost V 5 bases and J 6 bases; bases outside gene matches: 7. The CDR3 DNA is TGTGCCAGCAGCCCTGGACTAGTTTCCAATGAGCAGTTCTTC. Translation gives CASSPGLVSNEQFF. Drawing the rest from reference TRBV7-8 and TRBJ2-1, the complete variable domain is GAGVSQSPRYKVAKRGQDVALRCDPISGHVSLFWYQQALGQGPEFLTYFQNEAQLDKSGLPSDRFFAERPEGSVSTLKIQRTQQEDSAVYLCASSPGLVSNEQFFGPGTRLTVL.

V usage is TRBV5-6 and J usage is TRBJ2-1; D is possibly TRBD2 (5 bases). V lost 3 bases to trimming and J lost 8 bases, with 21 bases between them. Germline V CDR1 and CDR2: SGHDT, YYEEEE. The CDR3 covers 16 residues. CDR3 protein: CASSSLGTGSVDEQFF. In DNA, the CDR3 is TGTGCCAGCAGCTCCCTCGGCACGGGATCCGTCGATGAGCAGTTCTTC.

The chain links TRBV7-8 to TRBJ1-2; tentatively, D is TRBD1 (6 bases). The V gene's germline CDR1 is SGHVS and CDR2 FQNEAQ. Trimming pared 1 base from V and 4 bases from J, leaving 25 bases between. This CDR3 comprises 19 residues. CDR3 sequence reads: CASSLEKDRFILLAYGYTF. CDR3 DNA: TGTGCCAGCAGCTTAGAAAAGGACAGATTTATTCTCCTGGCCTATGGCTACACCTTC.